This T cell receptor (beta chain) comes out of a study of neoadjuvant nivolumab and ipilimumab in lung cancer (dated by TCRdb to 2018 to 2021). Concerning the study at large: Nivolumab was administered intravenously at 3 mg/kg on days 1, 15 and 29, and in the combination arm ipilimumab 1 mg/kg was added on day 1 only. The primary endpoint of the trial was the rate of major pathologic response (MPR) in the intention-to-treat population of each study arm. The trial treated approximately 43 patients with operable NSCLC: about 23 were randomized to nivolumab monotherapy and about 20 to nivolumab plus ipilimumab. TCR repertoires were compared between pretherapy (baseline) peripheral blood and tumors resected at surgery after neoadjuvant immune checkpoint blockade. Matched pretherapy and resected tumor pairs were analyzed for seven patients: four treated with nivolumab and three with nivolumab plus ipilimumab. Here is what the overall study found, with its caveats: A small number of samples was subjected to TCR sequencing. TCR richness and clonality were greater in resected tumors than in tumor-adjacent uninvolved lung, and increases were seen in more dual-therapy-treated tumors. No significant correlation was found between TCR clonality and pathologic tumor regression, and only one major-pathologic-response sample was available for the clonality analysis. Tumor T-cell richness and clonality rose from pretherapy to surgery in three of three dual-therapy tumors but in only two of four nivolumab-treated tumors. A positive correlation was observed between pretherapy blood TCR richness and richness in tumors resected after neoadjuvant therapy (Spearman R = 0.82).

Note on this clone: Its specific antigen is unknown. Base qualities are missing; no much larger clone stands one base away.

In the paper's terms, the time point label means: at surgical resection after neoadjuvant nivolumab +/- ipilimumab. Samples were obtained from the phase 2 randomized NEOSTAR trial, in which neoadjuvant nivolumab or nivolumab plus ipilimumab followed by surgery was tested in operable NSCLC. Library creation used the immunoSEQ multiplex PCR assay. The original pipeline was this. Repertoires were summarized by richness and clonality, and significantly expanded and contracted clones were identified between pre- and post-therapy samples. As stored in TCRdb, this immuneACCESS dataset retains in-frame rearrangements with V and J assigned. A fraction of the clones does not appear; measured against another copy, unresolved V genes explain less than half of the discrepancy, and the remainder lacks a known reason. The D gene and trimming were derived from the DNA, and the V and J assignments and clone size from that table. The sample table lists several thousand clones, around 90% of them with a count of one. 2.4% of the sample rests with the top ten.

The germline V gene specifies MNHEY as CDR1 and SVGAGI as CDR2. V is cut by 0 bases and J by 2 bases, and the space between the germline ends is 7 bases. From its cysteine to its phenylalanine, the CDR3 spans 14 amino acids. Kept here is only the CDR3 DNA, which spans 42 bases and is read in frame from base 1. This chain joins TRBV6-5 to TRBJ1-2; the D segment cannot be called with confidence. The sample was tumor tissue, taken after neoadjuvant nivolumab, alone or with ipilimumab, at or shortly before surgery. This sequence originates from an adult with non-small cell lung cancer. Some clones in this sample may be carry-over from other donors' samples. The CDR3 protein: CASSYSTANYGYTF. The DNA sequence reads TGTGCCAGCAGTTACTCTACAGCCAACTATGGCTACACCTTC.